This T cell receptor beta chain was sequenced in a study of cytomegalovirus exposure and HLA in healthy donors. Whole-study findings and limits: The presence/absence work took it that sequencing depth was about the same across donors.

These donors, healthy bone marrow donors, were studied. This clone was recorded once. As yet, its antigen is unknown. This CDR3 has 14 amino acids. Per the germline V gene, CDR1 is GTSNPN and CDR2 is SVGIG (reference sequence). V lost 1 base to trimming and J lost 4 bases; unmatched junction nucleotides: 1. The PCR made use of 60 Vbeta and 13 Jbeta primers. TCRdb's copy holds only in-frame clones and misses some; the assay was immunoSEQ multiplex PCR. The sample lists approximately 160,000 clones; 65% to 85% were seen once. The genes are TRBV30 and TRBJ2-7; TRBD2 matches at 13 bases. Material for sequencing was PBMCs. This sequence was found in a man aged 45 to 65 in good health and CMV-seropositive. CDR3 nucleotides: TGTGCCTGGAGTGAGGGACTAGCGGGATACGAGCAGTACTTC. Translating it yields CAWSEGLAGYEQYF.